This entry concerns a single TCR beta chain. This sample was taken from a study of blood T cell repertoires in COVID-19. For the study at large: Sites across the United States, Italy and Spain contributed samples from acute and convalescent COVID-19.

V was pared by 6 bases and J by 2 bases, with 16 bases of the junction left unmatched. The CDR3 spans 19 residues. Assay used: immunoSEQ multiplex PCR; TCRdb lists only in-frame clones, some missing. In the table there are about 180,000 clones, approximately 85% of which are singletons. This sequence joins TRBV23-1 and TRBJ2-3; 11 nucleotides line up with TRBD2. TRBV23-1 is sorted into the ORF group, with uncertain function. The receptor comes from a human donor with active or convalescent COVID-19. The donor label of this sample is uncertain. Sequenced input: peripheral blood. The CDR3 here is CASRLAGALDTRDTDTQYF. The CDR3 DNA follows: TGCGCCAGCAGACTAGCGGGAGCTCTGGACACGCGTGACACAGATACGCAGTATTTT.